This T cell receptor (beta chain) was retrieved from a study of blood T cell repertoires in COVID-19. Overall study: Sites across the United States, Italy and Spain contributed samples from acute and convalescent COVID-19. T cells, B-cell-depleted T cells, or PBMCs provided the cDNA or gDNA that served as material.

As handled by the study authors: Estimation of nucleated cell counts was performed using reference gene primer amplification. Generated by immunoSEQ multiplex PCR, the TCRdb table keeps only in-frame clones and is missing some. That table is the source of V, J and clone size, and D and trimming were worked out from the DNA. The top ten clones hold 10% of a sample with under 40,000 clones, 80% to 90% of them seen once. V gave up 2 bases and J gave up 3 bases, with 16 bases separating them. The CDR3 length is 17 residues. Per germline, CDR1 KGHSH and CDR2 LQKENI. This TCR was recovered from a man older than 75 with active COVID-19. The chain has TRBV18 and TRBJ2-2; maybe TRBD2 (6 bases). The sample was peripheral blood. The DNA for the CDR3 is TGTGCCAGCTCACCAATGGCGGGGTATGAAGACACCGGGGAGCTGTTTTTT. It translates to CASSPMAGYEDTGELFF.